This T cell receptor (beta chain) was recorded in a study of cytomegalovirus exposure and HLA in healthy donors. Study observations and caveats: The TCR clusters that emerged in the first cohort tended, a later analysis found, to co-occur in the 120 validation repertoires. According to reports, the classifier identified cytomegalovirus status with high specificity and sensitivity. A list of approximately 150 TCR beta chains associated with cytomegalovirus was given.

In regard to this clone: The target antigen is unknown.

Germline V gene data show CDR1 as MNHEY and CDR2 as SMNVEV (reference sequence). The CDR3 consists of 17 residues. Trimming shortened V by 7 bases and J by 0 bases, and 21 bases separated the two germline ends. Using immunoSEQ multiplex PCR, the repertoire was profiled, and TCRdb retains in-frame clones only, with some absent. This table holds under 300,000 clones, 80% to 90% found once. Input material: PBMCs. This receptor was obtained from a woman between 18 and 30 years old in good health and CMV-seronegative. The V gene is TRBV27, the J gene TRBJ1-2; D might be TRBD1 (6 bases). In DNA form, the CDR3 reads TGTGCCAGCAACAAAATCGGGGGGCGCCCAGCTAACTATGGCTACACCTTC. Amino acid sequence: CASNKIGGRPANYGYTF.